These 20 T cell receptor beta chains were all obtained from the same sample, sequenced in a study of metastatic and nonmetastatic thyroid tumors. TCRdb redid the clone calls on the PCR reads using MiXCR. The table includes about 27,000 clones, about 13% detected once. Treatment of any kind had been given to no patient before thyroid surgery. Sequencing used blood. The receptors stem from a female donor with papillary thyroid cancer or a benign thyroid nodule (not recorded which). Some clones in this sample may be carry-over from other donors' samples.

The table lists this clone with many counts. The J gene is TRBJ1-2, the V gene TRBV29-1, with D hard to call. The V end was cut by 2 bases, the J end by 8 bases, with 15 bases between. In germline, CDR1 is SQVTM, CDR2 ANQGSEA. The length of the CDR3 is 13 residues. The CDR3 nucleotides are TGCAGCGTTGAATCCCCTCGGGAGGAAGGCTACACCTTC. Translated: CSVESPREEGYTF.

This clone has ten or more counts. The chain employs TRBV24-1 and TRBJ2-3; D possibly uses TRBD1 or TRBD2 (5 bases each). V was clipped by 2 bases and J by 4 bases, with 21 bases between them. The CDR3 is made up of 18 amino acids. The germline V gene has CDR1 KGHDR and CDR2 SFDVKD. The CDR3 reads CATSDWTQGVVGPDTQYF. For the CDR3, the DNA is TGTGCCACCAGTGATTGGACCCAGGGAGTAGTTGGGCCAGATACGCAGTATTTT.

This clone was counted many times. The V gene is TRBV5-1, the J gene TRBJ2-7; 11 positions agree with TRBD1. Germline V lookup: CDR1 SGHRS, CDR2 YFSETQ. J lost 5 bases, V lost 5 bases, and 9 bases had no gene match. The CDR3 sequence is 15 residues long. Here the CDR3 DNA reads TGCGCCAGCAGATCACCGGACAGGGGGCTCAACGAGCAGTACTTC. It is translated as CASRSPDRGLNEQYF.

This clone was seen repeatedly, ten times or more. The J gene is TRBJ2-1, the V gene TRBV6-1; possibly TRBD1 for D (6 bases). V was shortened by 6 bases and J by 8 bases, with 20 bases between the two germline ends. The germline CDR1 and CDR2 sequences are MNHNS and SASEGT. The CDR3 length is 15 residues. CDR3 residues: CASRLNGDTEDEQFF. CDR3 DNA: TGTGCCAGCAGATTAAACGGGGACACTGAAGATGAGCAGTTCTTC.

This rearrangement joins TRBV12-3 or TRBV12-4 to TRBJ1-2, with 7 bases aligning to TRBD1. This CDR3 is 14 amino acids long. V lost 3 bases, J lost 5 bases, and 6 bases stayed unmatched. The CDR3 spells CASSLKDRLYGYTF. The CDR3 nucleotides read TGTGCCAGCAGTTTGAAGGACAGGTTATATGGCTACACCTTC.

In its sample, this clone was seen many times. The rearrangement joins TRBV7-2 to TRBJ2-3, with unresolved D. The CDR3 has 12 amino acids. The germline CDR1 and CDR2 sequences are SGHTA and FQGNSA. V shed 2 bases and J shed 2 bases, with 2 bases lying between them. The CDR3 spells CASSLFTDTQYF. In DNA, the CDR3 is TGTGCCAGCAGCTTATTCACAGATACGCAGTATTTT.

V usage is TRBV11-2 and J usage is TRBJ1-2; D may be TRBD1 (6 bases). The CDR3 runs to 16 residues. V lost 5 bases, J lost 4 bases, and 20 bases lay in between. The germline CDR1 and CDR2 sequences are SGHAT and FQNNGV. The CDR3: CASSPRQVGSIYGYTF. The CDR3 DNA reads as TGTGCCAGCAGCCCTAGACAGGTGGGATCGATCTATGGCTACACCTTC. The full variable domain, rest sourced from reference TRBV11-2 and TRBJ1-2, is EAGVAQSPRYKIIEKRQSVAFWCNPISGHATLYWYQQILGQGPKLLIQFQNNGVVDDSQLPKDRFSAERLKGVDSTLKIQPAKLEDSAVYLCASSPRQVGSIYGYTFGSGTRLTVV.

Many counts were recorded for this clone. The chain has TRBV19 and TRBJ2-2, with D maybe TRBD2 (6 bases). Between the trimmed V and J ends, which lost 6 bases and 4 bases, there was a span of 15 bases. The CDR3 is 15 residues long. Germline loops: CDR1 LNHDA, CDR2 SQIVND (reference sequence). CDR3 residues: CASSPALAGTGELFF. Here the CDR3 DNA reads TGTGCCAGTAGCCCGGCACTAGCCGGCACCGGGGAGCTGTTTTTT. The full variable domain, with the rest looked up from reference TRBV19 and TRBJ2-2, is DGGITQSPKYLFRKEGQNVTLSCEQNLNHDAMYWYRQDPGQGLRLIYYSQIVNDFQKGDIAEGYSVSREKKESFPLTVTSAQKNPTAFYLCASSPALAGTGELFFGEGSRLTVL.

Many counts were recorded for this clone. This chain uses TRBV7-8 with TRBJ2-7, with 15 positions matching TRBD2. The germline V gene has CDR1 SGHVS and CDR2 FQNEAQ. The CDR3 loop spans 16 amino acids. V gave up 1 base and J gave up 2 bases; unmatched junction bases: 0. The CDR3 spells CASSLGTSGRAYEQYF. In DNA, the CDR3 is TGTGCCAGCAGCTTAGGGACTAGCGGGAGGGCCTACGAGCAGTACTTC.

In this sample, this clone turned up many times. This sequence joins TRBV6-2 or TRBV6-3 and TRBJ2-5; D unclear. Trimming left V 8 bases short and J 4 bases short, with 17 bases between. CDR3 size: 14 residues. Germline CDR1 reads MNHEY; CDR2 reads SVGEGT. CDR3 residues: CASARWSVGETQYF. CDR3 nucleotides: TGTGCCAGCGCCAGGTGGTCAGTTGGAGAGACCCAGTACTTC.

The table lists this clone with many counts. CDR3 protein: CASSDPAGPYEQYF. CDR3 DNA sequence: TGTGCCAGCAGTGACCCAGCGGGCCCTTACGAGCAGTACTTC. This rearrangement joins TRBV2 to TRBJ2-7, with D tentatively TRBD2 (6 bases). The CDR3 extends over 14 amino acids. The germline CDR1 and CDR2 sequences are SNHLY and FYNNEI. V was shortened by 3 bases and J by 4 bases, with 13 bases between the two germline ends.

This clone appeared a few times. V gene TRBV7-9 combines with J gene TRBJ2-3; no reliable D call. The germline CDR1 and CDR2 sequences are SEHNR and FQNEAQ (reference sequence). The CDR3 runs to 12 residues. The V gene lost 5 bases and the J gene lost 2 bases, with 5 bases spanning the gap. The chain's CDR3 is CASSPITDTQYF. CDR3 in DNA: TGTGCCAGCAGCCCTATCACAGATACGCAGTATTTT.

This clone was picked up many times. This rearrangement joins TRBV27 to TRBJ2-7; D is possibly TRBD1 (6 bases). This CDR3 comprises 15 residues. Germline assignment: CDR1 MNHEY and CDR2 SMNVEV (reference sequence). V gave up 5 bases and J gave up 4 bases, with 18 bases separating them. This chain's CDR3 is CASSKEQGIGYEQYF. The CDR3 DNA follows: TGTGCCAGCAGTAAAGAACAGGGAATTGGGTACGAGCAGTACTTC.

This clone was observed at least ten times. Other DNA sequences in this specimen translate into the identical CDR3. The DNA for the CDR3 is TGTGCCAGCACGGGGGGGGGAGTTCACAATGAGCAGTTCTTC. Translated: CASTGGGVHNEQFF. The chain links TRBV6-2 or TRBV6-3 to TRBJ2-1; 8 bases align to TRBD2. With V trimmed by 7 bases and J by 5 bases, 7 bases remained unmatched. This CDR3 spans 14 amino acids. Germline lookup yields CDR1 MNHEY and CDR2 SVGEGT.

This clone has a count of ten or more. The genes are TRBV10-2 and TRBJ2-1; TRBD2 matches at 12 bases. The V segment lost 4 bases and the J segment 9 bases; nucleotides outside the gene matches: 4. This CDR3 is built from 14 residues. Germline CDR1 and CDR2: WSHSY and SAAADI. The CDR3 spells CASSGLAGVPEQFF. CDR3 sequence (DNA): TGCGCCAGCAGTGGACTAGCGGGAGTTCCTGAGCAGTTCTTC.

At least ten counts were recorded for this clone. The CDR3 sequence is CASSRDRGPYEQYF. Here the CDR3 DNA reads TGTGCCAGCAGCCGGGACAGGGGACCCTACGAGCAGTACTTC. The chain couples TRBV7-3 to TRBJ2-7, with 10 positions matching TRBD1. With 5 bases clipped from V and 2 bases from J, the junction kept 3 bases outside the gene matches. The CDR3 has 14 amino acids. Germline CDR1 reads SGHTA; CDR2 reads FQGTGA.

This clone was detected ten times or more. The chain joins TRBV28 to TRBJ1-5; no clear D gene. The V gene's germline CDR1 is MDHEN and CDR2 SYDVKM. The CDR3 is made up of 12 amino acids. V lost 4 bases and J 7 bases, leaving 8 bases between the germline ends. The CDR3 sequence: CASSSPEQPQHF. DNA of the CDR3: TGTGCCAGCAGTTCACCCGAGCAGCCCCAGCATTTT.

This clone is medium-sized within its sample. The chain combines TRBV6-1 with TRBJ1-3; 7 nucleotides match TRBD1. V shed 4 bases and J 2 bases; nucleotides not matched to a gene: 5. The CDR3 has 15 amino acids. Per the germline V gene, CDR1 is MNHNS and CDR2 is SASEGT. The chain's CDR3 is CASSGQGVTGNTIYF. The CDR3 DNA sequence: TGTGCCAGCAGTGGACAGGGTGTAACTGGAAACACCATATATTTT.

This clone was seen repeatedly, ten times or more. A read error may explain this, as a much larger clone is one base away. Other DNA variants within this sample encode the same CDR3. V usage is TRBV28 and J usage is TRBJ2-7; no clear D gene. The CDR3 extends over 13 amino acids. CDR1 and CDR2 (germline): MDHEN, SYDVKM. CDR3 protein: CASSLWTSYEQYF. The CDR3 DNA reads TGTGCCAGCAGTTTATGGACCAGCTACGAGCAATACTTC.

The sample holds many counts of this clone. In nucleotides, the CDR3 is TGTGCCAGCAGCCACGGGAGGTACGAGCAGTACTTC. Protein product: CASSHGRYEQYF. This rearrangement joins TRBV14 to TRBJ2-7, with 7 bases identical to TRBD2. Germline assignment: CDR1 SGHDN and CDR2 FVKESK. The J segment lost 4 bases and the V segment lost 3 bases, leaving 0 bases of the junction unmatched. The CDR3 contains 12 residues.